What follows are 6 T cell receptor beta chains derived from one specimen sequenced in a study of T cells in Graves' hyperthyroidism and ophthalmopathy. RNA transcripts gave rise to amplified TCR beta CDR3 regions. The TCR CDR3 was amplified in a first-round RT-PCR using the HTBI primer set. TCRdb re-analysed the multiplex PCR reads in MiXCR, keeping a single row per CDR3 protein. The sample holds some 650,000 distinct CDR3 sequences, approximately 15% seen once. Sequenced sample: blood. Receptors were obtained from a middle-aged woman with Graves' ophthalmopathy.

This clonotype has only a few counts. This rearrangement joins TRBV6-5 to TRBJ1-2; TRBD1 might be the D (5 bases). CDR1 is MNHEY and CDR2 is SVGAGI in the germline V gene. V was cut by 2 bases and J by 1 base, with 11 bases left in between. This CDR3 has 15 residues. The CDR3 DNA reads as TGTGCCAGCAGTTACCCGCAGGGTATTAACTATGGCTACACCTTC. It encodes CASSYPQGINYGYTF.

The table lists this clonotype with many counts. The V and J genes are TRBV7-9 and TRBJ2-7, with D unresolved. The CDR3 loop spans 14 amino acids. Trimming removed 2 bases at V and 2 bases at J, with 10 bases between. CDR1 is SEHNR and CDR2 is FQNEAQ in the germline V gene (reference sequence). CDR3 DNA sequence: TGTGCCAGCAGCTTATCGCTGGGTGCCTACGAGCAGTACTTC. This codes for CASSLSLGAYEQYF. The full variable domain, its missing parts supplied by reference TRBV7-9 and TRBJ2-7, is DTGVSQNPRHKITKRGQNVTFRCDPISEHNRLYWYRQTLGQGPEFLTYFQNEAQLEKSRLLSDRFSAERPKGSFSTLEIQRTEQGDSAMYLCASSLSLGAYEQYFGPGTRLTVT.

This clonotype came up a few times. This sequence joins TRBV4-1 and TRBJ1-5, with D maybe TRBD1 (5 bases). CDR1 and CDR2 (germline): MGHRA, YSYEKL. Trimming stripped 0 bases from V and 4 bases from J, with 10 bases between. The CDR3 has 15 residues. CDR3 amino acids: CASSQDQGLNQPQHF. As DNA, the CDR3 is TGCGCCAGCAGCCAAGATCAGGGACTGAATCAGCCCCAGCATTTT.

This clonotype was observed many times. This sequence joins TRBV12-3 or TRBV12-4 and TRBJ2-7; no clear D. Trimming stripped 4 bases from V and 7 bases from J, with 17 bases between. The CDR3 is 14 residues long. CDR3 in amino acids: CASSSGRSNEEQYF. The CDR3 nucleotides read TGTGCCAGCAGTTCTGGCAGGTCCAACGAGGAGCAGTACTTC.

At least ten counts were recorded for this clonotype. The rearrangement uses TRBV11-2 and TRBJ2-1, with D tentatively TRBD1 (6 bases). V dropped 2 bases and J dropped 4 bases, with 21 bases sitting between them. This CDR3 region has 18 residues. Germline V CDR1 and CDR2: SGHAT, FQNNGV. The CDR3 reads CASSLNSPKQGSYNEQFF. In DNA form, the CDR3 reads TGTGCCAGCAGCTTAAATTCCCCCAAACAGGGATCTTACAATGAGCAGTTCTTC. The full variable domain, its missing parts supplied by reference TRBV11-2 and TRBJ2-1, is EAGVAQSPRYKIIEKRQSVAFWCNPISGHATLYWYQQILGQGPKLLIQFQNNGVVDDSQLPKDRFSAERLKGVDSTLKIQPAKLEDSAVYLCASSLNSPKQGSYNEQFFGPGTRLTVL.

This clonotype was picked up many times. The CDR3 sequence: CASSLELPGLSTYEQYF. Here the CDR3 DNA reads TGTGCCAGCAGCTTAGAGCTCCCGGGACTTTCTACCTACGAGCAGTACTTC. This rearrangement joins TRBV11-2 to TRBJ2-7; D perhaps matches TRBD2 (6 bases). V gave up 0 bases and J gave up 2 bases, with 17 bases separating them. Germline values: CDR1 SGHAT, CDR2 FQNNGV. This CDR3 has 17 amino acids.